The clone carrying this TCR beta chain showed up just once. The data stem from a study of control samples from healthy donors and cancer patients. The table came from immunoSEQ multiplex PCR; TCRdb's copy has only in-frame clones and leaves some out. The top ten hold less than 1.6% of the sample, which has about 170,000 clones, about nine tenths seen once. V was pared by 5 bases and J by 6 bases, with 4 bases of the junction left unmatched. Germline CDR1 is SGHNT and CDR2 is YYREEE (reference sequence). This CDR3 has 15 residues. The chain recombines TRBV5-4 with TRBJ2-1, with 14 bases that match TRBD2. The sequence derives from a woman in her 30s in good health. The source material was blood. The CDR3 region has the DNA TGTGCCAGCAGTTCCGGGACTAGCGGGAGCAATGAGCAGTTCTTC. It translates to CASSSGTSGSNEQFF. The whole variable domain, remainder taken from reference TRBV5-4 and TRBJ2-1, is ETGVTQSPTHLIKTRGQQVTLRCSSQSGHNTVSWYQQALGQGPQFIFQYYREEENGRGNFPPRFSGLQFPNYSSELNVNALELDDSALYLCASSSGTSGSNEQFFGPGTRLTVL.